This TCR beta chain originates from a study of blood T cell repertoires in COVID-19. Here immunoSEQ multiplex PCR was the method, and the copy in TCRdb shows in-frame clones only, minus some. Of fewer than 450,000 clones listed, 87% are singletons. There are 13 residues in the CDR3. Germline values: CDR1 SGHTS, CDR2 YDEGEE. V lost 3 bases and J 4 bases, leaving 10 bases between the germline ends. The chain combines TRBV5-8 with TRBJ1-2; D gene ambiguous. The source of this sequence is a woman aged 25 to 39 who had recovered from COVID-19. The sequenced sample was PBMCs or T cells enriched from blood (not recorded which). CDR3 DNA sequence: TGTGCCAGCAGCTCGGGGTACGGCTATGGCTACACCTTC. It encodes CASSSGYGYGYTF.